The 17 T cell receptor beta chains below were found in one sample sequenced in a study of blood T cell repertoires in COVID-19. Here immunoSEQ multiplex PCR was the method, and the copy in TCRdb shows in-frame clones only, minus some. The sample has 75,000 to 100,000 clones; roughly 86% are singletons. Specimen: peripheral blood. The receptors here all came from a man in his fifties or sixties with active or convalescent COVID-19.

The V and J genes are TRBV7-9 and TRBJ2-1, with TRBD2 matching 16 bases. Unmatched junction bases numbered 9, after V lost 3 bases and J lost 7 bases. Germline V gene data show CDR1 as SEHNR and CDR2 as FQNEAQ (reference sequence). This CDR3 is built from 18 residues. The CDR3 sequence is CASSFGTSGGAEWNEQFF. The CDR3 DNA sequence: TGTGCCAGCAGCTTCGGGACTAGCGGGGGGGCCGAATGGAATGAGCAGTTCTTC.

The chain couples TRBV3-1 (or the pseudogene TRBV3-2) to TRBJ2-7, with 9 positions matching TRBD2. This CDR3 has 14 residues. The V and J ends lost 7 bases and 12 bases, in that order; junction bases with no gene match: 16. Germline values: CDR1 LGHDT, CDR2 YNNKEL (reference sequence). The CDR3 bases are TGTGCCAGCAACCAGGACTGCGGGGGGGGGCAGCCGTACGTC. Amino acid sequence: CASNQDCGGGQPYV.

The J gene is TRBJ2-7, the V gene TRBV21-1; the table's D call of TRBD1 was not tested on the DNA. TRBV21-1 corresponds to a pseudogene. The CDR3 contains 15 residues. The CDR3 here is CASNTYGGVRHEQYF. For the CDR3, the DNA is TGTGCCAGCAATACGTATGGGGGCGTCCGTCACGAGCAGTACTTC.

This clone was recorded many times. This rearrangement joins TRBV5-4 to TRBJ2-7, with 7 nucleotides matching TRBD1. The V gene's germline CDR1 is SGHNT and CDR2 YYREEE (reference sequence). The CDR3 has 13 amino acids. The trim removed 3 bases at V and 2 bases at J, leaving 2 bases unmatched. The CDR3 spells CASSWDRAYEQYF. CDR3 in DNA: TGTGCCAGCAGCTGGGACAGAGCCTACGAGCAGTACTTC.

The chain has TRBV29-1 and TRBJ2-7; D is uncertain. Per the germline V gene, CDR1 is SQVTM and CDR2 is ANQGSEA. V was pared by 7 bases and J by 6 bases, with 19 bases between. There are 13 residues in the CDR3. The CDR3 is CSAQEAFASEQYF. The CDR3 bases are TGCAGCGCCCAAGAGGCTTTTGCCAGCGAGCAGTACTTC.

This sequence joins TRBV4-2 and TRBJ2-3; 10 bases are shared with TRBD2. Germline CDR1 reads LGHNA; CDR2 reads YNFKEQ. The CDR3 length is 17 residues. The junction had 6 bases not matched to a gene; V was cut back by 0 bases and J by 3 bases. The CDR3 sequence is CASSQDTQRGGTDTQYF. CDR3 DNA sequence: TGTGCCAGCAGCCAAGATACCCAGCGGGGGGGTACAGATACGCAGTATTTT.

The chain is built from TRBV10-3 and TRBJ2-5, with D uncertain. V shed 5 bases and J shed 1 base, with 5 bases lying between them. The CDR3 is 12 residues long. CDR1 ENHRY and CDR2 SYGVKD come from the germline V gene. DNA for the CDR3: TGTGCCATCAGTCTCTCCCAAGAGACCCAGTACTTC. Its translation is CAISLSQETQYF.

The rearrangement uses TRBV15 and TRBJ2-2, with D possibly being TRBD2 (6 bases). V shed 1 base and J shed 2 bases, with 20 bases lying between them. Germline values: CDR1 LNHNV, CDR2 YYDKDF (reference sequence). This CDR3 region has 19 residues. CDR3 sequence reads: CATSRGAARDLTNTGELFF. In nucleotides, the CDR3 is TGTGCCACCAGCAGAGGTGCCGCCCGGGACTTGACCAACACCGGGGAGCTGTTTTTT.

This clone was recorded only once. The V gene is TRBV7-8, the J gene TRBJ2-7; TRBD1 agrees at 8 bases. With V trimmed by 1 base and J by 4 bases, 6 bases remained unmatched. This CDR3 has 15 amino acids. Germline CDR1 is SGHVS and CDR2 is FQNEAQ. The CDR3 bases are TGTGCCAGCAGCTTAGTCGCAGGGGGCGGGTACGAGCAGTACGTC. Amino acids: CASSLVAGGGYEQYV.

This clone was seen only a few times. CDR3 nucleotide sequence: TGTGCCAGCAGCTTATCCGGCACAGATACGCAGTATTTT. Translation: CASSLSGTDTQYF. V usage is TRBV7-9 and J usage is TRBJ2-3; the D is unclear. Germline V CDR1 and CDR2: SEHNR, FQNEAQ (reference sequence). V shed 2 bases and J shed 1 base, with 4 bases lying between them. The CDR3 sequence is 13 residues long.

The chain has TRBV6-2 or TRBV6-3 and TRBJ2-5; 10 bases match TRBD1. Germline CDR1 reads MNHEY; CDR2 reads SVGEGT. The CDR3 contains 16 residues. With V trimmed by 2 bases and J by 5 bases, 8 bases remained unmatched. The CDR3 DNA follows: TGTGCCAGCAGTTACGGACAGGGGGATGCAGGGGAGACCCAGTACTTC. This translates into CASSYGQGDAGETQYF.

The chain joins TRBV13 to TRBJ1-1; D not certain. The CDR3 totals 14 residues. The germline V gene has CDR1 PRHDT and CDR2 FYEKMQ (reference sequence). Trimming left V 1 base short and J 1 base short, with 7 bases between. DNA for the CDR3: TGTGCCAGCAGCTTAGCCAGGCCGAACACTGAAGCTTTCTTT. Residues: CASSLARPNTEAFF.

CDR3 coding DNA: TGCAGCGTTGAAATAACAGGGGGCCACACTGAAGCTTTCTTT. This gives the protein CSVEITGGHTEAFF. This chain uses TRBV29-1 with TRBJ1-1, with 9 bases that match TRBD1. The CDR3 loop spans 14 amino acids. Germline V gives CDR1 SQVTM, CDR2 ANQGSEA. V lost 2 bases, J lost 3 bases, and 4 bases stayed unmatched.

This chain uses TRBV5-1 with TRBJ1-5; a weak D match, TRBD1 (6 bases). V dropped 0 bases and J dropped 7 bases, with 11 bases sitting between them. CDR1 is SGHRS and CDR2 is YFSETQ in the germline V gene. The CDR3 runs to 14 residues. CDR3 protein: CASSLGDKGQPQHF. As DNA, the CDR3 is TGCGCCAGCAGCTTGGGGGACAAAGGCCAGCCCCAGCATTTT.

The CDR3 reads CASRPRTSGVYNEQFF. CDR3 nucleotide sequence: TGTGCCAGTAGACCGAGGACTAGCGGGGTATACAATGAGCAGTTCTTC. The chain employs TRBV19 and TRBJ2-1, with 12 bases fitting TRBD2. The CDR3 spans 16 residues. V was pared by 6 bases and J by 4 bases, with 7 bases of the junction left unmatched. Germline V gene sequence: CDR1 LNHDA, CDR2 SQIVND (reference sequence).

CDR3 region: CASSSTSARYNEQFF. CDR3 in DNA: TGTGCCAGCAGCTCCACTAGCGCTCGGTACAATGAGCAGTTCTTC. The genes are TRBV3-1 (or the pseudogene TRBV3-2) and TRBJ2-1; TRBD2 matches at 7 bases. The germline V gene has CDR1 LGHDT and CDR2 YNNKEL (reference sequence). The CDR3 is 15 residues long. The V and J ends lost 5 bases and 4 bases, in that order; junction bases with no gene match: 8.

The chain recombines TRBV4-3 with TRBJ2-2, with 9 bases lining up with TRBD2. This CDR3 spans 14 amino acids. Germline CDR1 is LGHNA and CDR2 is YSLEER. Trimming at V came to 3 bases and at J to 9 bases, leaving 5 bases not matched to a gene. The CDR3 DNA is TGCGCCAGCAGCCAGGGCGGGGGGGGCCGGGAGCTGTTTTTT. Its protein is CASSQGGGGRELFF.